Below, 2 T cell receptor beta chains from the same sample are listed, as sequenced in a study of technical replicates of blood from several donors. Data came from immunoSEQ multiplex PCR; TCRdb stores just in-frame clones and leaves some out. Of tens of thousands of clones detected, 75% to 95% appear once; the ten largest clones hold roughly 0.37%. Sequencing used T cells isolated from PBMCs. The receptors shown here come from a human donor in good health. Some clones in this sample may be carry-over from other donors' samples.

This rearrangement joins TRBV15 to TRBJ1-2; 7 nucleotides match TRBD1. This CDR3 contains 16 residues. The germline gives CDR1 LNHNV, CDR2 YYDKDF (reference sequence). After removal of 3 bases from V and 0 bases from J, the junction contained 7 bases not matched to a gene. CDR3 DNA: TGTGCCACCAGCAGGCCCCGGGACAGAGCTAACTATGGCTACACCTTC. The encoded protein is CATSRPRDRANYGYTF.

This clone is a singleton in its sample. This chain connects TRBV2 to TRBJ2-1; D ambiguous. CDR3 length: 12 residues. CDR1 is SNHLY, CDR2 FYNNEI, per germline. V gave up 4 bases and J gave up 10 bases, with 11 bases separating them. Here the CDR3 reads CASSVLTGEQFF. CDR3 in DNA: TGTGCCAGCAGTGTTCTGACTGGGGAGCAGTTCTTC.